Listed here are 25 T cell receptor beta chains from one sample, sequenced in a study of T cell clonotyping in hematopoietic cell transplantation. Some clones are missing from TCRdb's copy, which holds only in-frame ones; the method was immunoSEQ multiplex PCR. The sample contains around 45,000 clones, roughly 80% of which appear only once. Time point reported: recipient sample about 28 days before transplant, after cytoreduction. Sequencing was performed on peripheral blood mononuclear cells, taken before stem cell transplant. The receptors here all came from a man aged 55 to 70 with myelodysplastic syndrome. Some clones in this sample may be carry-over from other donors' samples.

The chain carries TRBV5-1 and TRBJ1-1, with 7 bases that match TRBD1. Looked up from germline, CDR1 is SGHRS and CDR2 is YFSETQ. CDR3 size: 15 residues. V lost 2 bases, J lost 7 bases, and 11 bases stayed unmatched. Here the CDR3 reads CASSLQGPDLREAFF. CDR3 in DNA: TGCGCCAGCAGCTTACAGGGGCCCGACCTCCGTGAAGCTTTCTTT.

The chain recombines TRBV9 with TRBJ1-2; D gene ambiguous. CDR3 size: 14 residues. Germline V lookup: CDR1 SGDLS, CDR2 YYNGEE. The V and J ends lost 0 bases and 2 bases respectively, with 8 bases between them. The CDR3 spells CASSVENGNYGYTF. The CDR3 coding sequence is TGTGCCAGCAGCGTAGAGAACGGGAACTATGGCTACACCTTC.

This rearrangement joins TRBV6-5 to TRBJ2-7; tentatively, D is TRBD2 (6 bases). In germline, CDR1 is MNHEY, CDR2 SVGAGI. The CDR3 is 15 amino acids. Trimming removed 8 bases at V and 4 bases at J, with 21 bases between. CDR3 region: CASSRTFILAYEQYF. CDR3 coding DNA: TGTGCCAGCTCAAGGACCTTTATTCTAGCGTACGAGCAGTACTTC.

J is TRBJ2-1 and V is TRBV7-2, with D tentatively TRBD1 or TRBD2 (6 bases each). The CDR3 spans 15 residues. Germline V gives CDR1 SGHTA, CDR2 FQGNSA. With 2 bases removed from V and 2 bases from J, the gap between germline ends came to 10 bases. The chain's CDR3 is CASSLMGGTYNEQFF. For the CDR3, the DNA is TGTGCCAGCAGCTTAATGGGGGGCACCTACAATGAGCAGTTCTTC.

This chain uses TRBV11-2 with TRBJ2-1, with unresolved D. With 2 bases removed from V and 6 bases from J, the gap between germline ends came to 17 bases. Germline V gives CDR1 SGHAT, CDR2 FQNNGV. The CDR3 is made up of 16 amino acids. This chain's CDR3 is CASSLLASGVFNEQFF. The CDR3 DNA reads as TGTGCCAGCAGCTTACTGGCTAGTGGAGTATTCAATGAGCAGTTCTTC.

The CDR3 region has the DNA TGCGCCAGCAGCAAAGTAGGACAGGGAGGTGGCTACACCTTC. Amino acid sequence: CASSKVGQGGGYTF. The gene calls are TRBV5-1 and TRBJ1-2, with 8 nucleotides matching TRBD1. This CDR3 has 14 residues. Germline V gives CDR1 SGHRS, CDR2 YFSETQ. With 4 bases clipped from V and 7 bases from J, the junction kept 9 bases outside the gene matches.

This sequence joins TRBV9 and TRBJ1-2; D ambiguous. This CDR3 is 15 amino acids long. CDR1 is SGDLS, CDR2 YYNGEE, per germline. V lost 3 bases to trimming and J lost 0 bases, with 12 bases between them. CDR3 protein: CASSASMGTNYGYTF. The CDR3 DNA reads TGTGCCAGCAGCGCCTCCATGGGTACTAACTATGGCTACACCTTC. The whole variable domain, remainder taken from reference TRBV9 and TRBJ1-2, is DSGVTQTPKHLITATGQRVTLRCSPRSGDLSVYWYQQSLDQGLQFLIQYYNGEERAKGNILERFSAQQFPDLHSELNLSSLELGDSALYFCASSASMGTNYGYTFGSGTRLTVV.

The chain uses TRBV27 and TRBJ2-3; D call uncertain. CDR3 size: 12 residues. V was trimmed by 2 bases and J by 6 bases, leaving 6 bases between them. Germline V gene lookup returns CDR1 MNHEY and CDR2 SMNVEV (reference sequence). The chain's CDR3 is CASSLNRDTQYF. CDR3 DNA sequence: TGTGCCAGCAGTTTAAATAGGGATACGCAGTATTTT.

This clone has only a few counts. The chain's CDR3 is CASSYTGPKKYF. The CDR3 DNA reads TGTGCCAGCAGTTATACCGGGCCCAAAAAGTATTTT. V and J are TRBV7-9 and TRBJ2-3; D uncertain. There are 12 residues in the CDR3. Between the trimmed V and J ends, which lost 6 bases and 13 bases, there was a span of 17 bases. Germline CDR1 reads SEHNR; CDR2 reads FQNEAQ (reference sequence). The full variable domain, with the rest looked up from reference TRBV7-9 and TRBJ2-3, is DTGVSQNPRHKITKRGQNVTFRCDPISEHNRLYWYRQTLGQGPEFLTYFQNEAQLEKSRLLSDRFSAERPKGSFSTLEIQRTEQGDSAMYLCASSYTGPKKYFGPGTRLTVL.

The rearrangement uses TRBV27 and TRBJ2-3; a possible D gene is TRBD1 (6 bases). Germline CDR1 and CDR2: MNHEY and SMNVEV (reference sequence). The V end lost 4 bases, the J end lost 0 bases, and 11 bases lay between the germline ends. The CDR3 has 15 amino acids. This chain's CDR3 is CASSSTGDSTDTQYF. CDR3 coding DNA: TGTGCCAGCAGTTCGACAGGAGACAGCACAGATACGCAGTATTTT.

The rearrangement joins TRBV6-4 to TRBJ2-7; no clear D gene. The germline V gene encodes CDR1 MRHNA and CDR2 SNTAGT. The CDR3 contains 11 residues. The CDR3 nucleotides read TGTCCCGGTAGGTTTCTCTACGAGCAGTACTTC. Amino acid sequence: CPGRFLYEQYF.

This sequence joins TRBV6-1 and TRBJ2-1, with 9 bases identical to TRBD1. The CDR3 runs 17 residues. Germline CDR1 and CDR2: MNHNS and SASEGT. V was clipped by 3 bases and J by 4 bases; unmatched bases: 10. The CDR3 loop is CASSDQRGQGRYNEQFF. The CDR3 bases are TGTGCCAGCAGTGATCAACGGGGACAGGGCCGATACAATGAGCAGTTCTTC.

The V gene is TRBV6-6, the J gene TRBJ1-1; D not resolved. Trimming took off 6 bases at V and 3 bases at J, with 20 bases between the two ends. The CDR3 length is 16 residues. Germline CDR1 MNHNY, CDR2 SVGAGI (reference sequence). Here the CDR3 reads CASSPHPLTLDTEAFF. The CDR3 region has the DNA TGTGCCAGCAGCCCTCACCCATTGACACTCGACACTGAAGCTTTCTTT.

The chain links TRBV11-2 to TRBJ2-1; 8 positions match TRBD1. The CDR3 is 16 amino acids. The germline CDR1 and CDR2 sequences are SGHAT and FQNNGV. V gave up 6 bases and J gave up 7 bases; unmatched junction bases: 14. DNA of the CDR3: TGTGCCAGCAGTCGACCAACAACAGGGGGGAGGAATGAGCAGTTCTTC. Its protein product is CASSRPTTGGRNEQFF.

This clone was counted a single time. The chain is built from TRBV7-2 and TRBJ2-7; D is ambiguous. The germline gives CDR1 SGHTA, CDR2 FQGNSA. V was shortened by 3 bases and J by 4 bases, with 7 bases between the two germline ends. The CDR3 runs 12 residues. The chain's CDR3 is CASSLIGYEQYF. Here the CDR3 DNA reads TGTGCCAGCAGCTTGATCGGTTACGAGCAGTACTTC.

This clone was seen a single time. This sequence joins TRBV7-2 and TRBJ1-1, with D perhaps TRBD1 (5 bases). The germline V and J ends were trimmed by 5 bases and 0 bases, with 10 bases remaining between them. The CDR3 totals 14 residues. The germline V gene encodes CDR1 SGHTA and CDR2 FQGNSA. CDR3 region: CASSRQKMNTEAFF. CDR3 nucleotide sequence: TGTGCCAGCAGCAGACAGAAGATGAACACTGAAGCTTTCTTT.

This chain links TRBV6-6 with TRBJ1-4, with TRBD1 matching over 7 bases. Unmatched junction bases numbered 2, after V lost 2 bases and J lost 2 bases. Per germline, CDR1 MNHNY and CDR2 SVGAGI (reference sequence). The CDR3 sequence is 15 residues long. CDR3 sequence (DNA): TGTGCCAGCAGTTACCTCAGGGGGACTAATGAAAAACTGTTTTTT. This gives the protein CASSYLRGTNEKLFF.

The chain carries TRBV2 and TRBJ2-6, with 9 bases matching TRBD1. Trimming cost V 6 bases and J 0 bases; bases outside gene matches: 3. In germline, CDR1 is SNHLY, CDR2 FYNNEI. The CDR3 sequence is 16 residues long. The CDR3 region is CASSNRGPSGANVLTF. The CDR3 DNA reads TGTGCCAGCAGCAACAGGGGGCCCTCTGGGGCCAACGTCCTGACTTTC.

The V gene is TRBV4-3, the J gene TRBJ2-2; D gene unclear. The CDR3 covers 13 residues. The germline CDR1 and CDR2 sequences are LGHNA and YSLEER. Deletions cut 0 bases from V and 8 bases from J, with 7 bases between. The CDR3 loop is CASSQDWRGELFF. DNA for the CDR3: TGCGCCAGCAGCCAAGACTGGCGGGGGGAGCTGTTTTTT.

This clone was counted only a few times. The J gene is TRBJ1-6, the V gene TRBV7-2; 9 nucleotides align to TRBD1. With V trimmed by 5 bases and J by 7 bases, 6 bases remained unmatched. Germline values: CDR1 SGHTA, CDR2 FQGNSA. This CDR3 is 15 amino acids long. The CDR3 is CASSHAQGANSPLHF. The CDR3 region has the DNA TGTGCCAGCAGCCACGCACAGGGGGCCAATTCACCCCTCCACTTT.

This clone was detected only once. The chain is built from TRBV7-2 and TRBJ2-1; 8 bases agree with TRBD1. CDR3 size: 17 residues. Germline V gene lookup returns CDR1 SGHTA and CDR2 FQGNSA. Trimming removed 5 bases from V and 8 bases from J; junction bases left unmatched: 17. CDR3 DNA: TGTGCCAGCAGCCACTTTAATGGACCCGCAGGGGGCCATGAGCAGTTCTTC. Residues: CASSHFNGPAGGHEQFF.

This chain connects TRBV29-1 to TRBJ2-2, with 8 bases fitting TRBD2. V lost 5 bases to trimming and J lost 3 bases; unmatched junction nucleotides: 5. Germline assignment: CDR1 SQVTM and CDR2 ANQGSEA. The CDR3 runs 14 residues. The CDR3 nucleotides read TGCAGCGTTTCGGGGGGGCCATACACCGGGGAGCTGTTTTTT. This encodes CSVSGGPYTGELFF.

The genes are TRBV14 and TRBJ1-2; D gene ambiguous. V lost 4 bases and J lost 0, with 15 bases in between. The germline V gene encodes CDR1 SGHDN and CDR2 FVKESK. This CDR3 contains 16 residues. CDR3 region: CASSPTRSGANYGYTF. The DNA for the CDR3 is TGTGCCAGCAGCCCAACCCGGAGCGGAGCTAACTATGGCTACACCTTC. The full variable domain, rest sourced from reference TRBV14 and TRBJ1-2, is EAGVTQFPSHSVIEKGQTVTLRCDPISGHDNLYWYRRVMGKEIKFLLHFVKESKQDESGMPNNRFLAERTGGTYSTLKVQPAELEDSGVYFCASSPTRSGANYGYTFGSGTRLTVV.

The chain links TRBV9 to TRBJ2-2; D gene ambiguous. Germline V gives CDR1 SGDLS, CDR2 YYNGEE. This CDR3 region has 13 residues. Trimming stripped 0 bases from V and 5 bases from J, with 5 bases between. CDR3 residues: CASSVEVTGELFF. CDR3 nucleotides: TGTGCCAGCAGCGTAGAGGTAACCGGGGAGCTGTTTTTT.

This chain's CDR3 is CASTDRSRSGNTIYF. The CDR3 nucleotides are TGTGCCAGTACCGACAGGTCGCGCTCTGGAAACACCATATATTTT. The rearrangement joins TRBV19 to TRBJ1-3; D perhaps matches TRBD1 (6 bases). This CDR3 spans 15 amino acids. Germline V gene lookup returns CDR1 LNHDA and CDR2 SQIVND (reference sequence). V was trimmed by 7 bases and J by 0 bases, leaving 13 bases between them.